This T cell receptor beta chain was recorded in a study of control samples from healthy donors and cancer patients. This CDR3 contains 11 residues. Germline V gene data show CDR1 as SGHNT and CDR2 as YYREEE (reference sequence). With 4 bases removed from V and 5 bases from J, the gap between germline ends came to 6 bases. Here immunoSEQ multiplex PCR was the method, and the copy in TCRdb shows in-frame clones only, minus some. Seen here are 95,000 to 120,000 clones, approximately 84% observed once, and the top ten hold 6% to 8%. The TCR sequence derives from a man aged 18 to 30 in good health. The rearrangement uses TRBV5-4 and TRBJ1-1; the D is unclear. Specimen: blood. DNA for the CDR3: TGTGCCAGCAGCAAAGGGACTGAAGCTTTCTTT. Protein product: CASSKGTEAFF. The full variable domain, in which reference TRBV5-4 and TRBJ1-1 provide the parts outside the CDR3, is ETGVTQSPTHLIKTRGQQVTLRCSSQSGHNTVSWYQQALGQGPQFIFQYYREEENGRGNFPPRFSGLQFPNYSSELNVNALELDDSALYLCASSKGTEAFFGQGTRLTVV.